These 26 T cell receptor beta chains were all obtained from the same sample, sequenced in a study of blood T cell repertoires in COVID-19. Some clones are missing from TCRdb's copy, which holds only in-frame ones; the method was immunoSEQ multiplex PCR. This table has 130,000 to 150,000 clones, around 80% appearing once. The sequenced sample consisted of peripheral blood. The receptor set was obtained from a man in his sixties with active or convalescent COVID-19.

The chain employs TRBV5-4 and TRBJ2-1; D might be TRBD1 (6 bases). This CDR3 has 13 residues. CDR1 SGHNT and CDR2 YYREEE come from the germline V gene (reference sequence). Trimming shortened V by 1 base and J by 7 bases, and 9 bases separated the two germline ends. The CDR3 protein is CASSLRTENEQFF. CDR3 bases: TGTGCCAGCAGCTTGAGGACAGAGAATGAGCAGTTCTTC.

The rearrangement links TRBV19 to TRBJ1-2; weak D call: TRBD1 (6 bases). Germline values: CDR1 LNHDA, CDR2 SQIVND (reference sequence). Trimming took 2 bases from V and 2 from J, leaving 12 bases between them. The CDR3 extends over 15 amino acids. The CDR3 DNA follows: TGTGCCAGTAGTATAAGAACAGGGACCAACTATGGCTACACCTTC. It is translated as CASSIRTGTNYGYTF.

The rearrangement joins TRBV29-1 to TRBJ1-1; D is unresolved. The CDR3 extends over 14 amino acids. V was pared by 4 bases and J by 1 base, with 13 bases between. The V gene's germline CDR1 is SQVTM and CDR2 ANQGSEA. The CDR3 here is CSVVQPIQNTEAFF. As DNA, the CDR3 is TGCAGCGTTGTACAGCCGATACAGAACACTGAAGCTTTCTTT.

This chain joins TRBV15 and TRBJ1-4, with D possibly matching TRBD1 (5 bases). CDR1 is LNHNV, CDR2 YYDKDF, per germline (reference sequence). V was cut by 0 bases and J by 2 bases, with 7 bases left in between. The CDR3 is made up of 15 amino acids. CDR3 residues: CATSRDKGTNEKLFF. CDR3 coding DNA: TGTGCCACCAGCAGAGATAAGGGGACTAATGAAAAACTGTTTTTT. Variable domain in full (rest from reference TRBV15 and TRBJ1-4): DAMVIQNPRYQVTQFGKPVTLSCSQTLNHNVMYWYQQKSSQAPKLLFHYYDKDFNNEADTPDNFQSRRPNTSFCFLDIRSPGLGDTAMYLCATSRDKGTNEKLFFGSGTQLSVL.

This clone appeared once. As DNA, the CDR3 is TGTGCCACCAGTGATTTGGATCCAGGGGGTAAGACCTATGGCTACACCTTC. Protein product: CATSDLDPGGKTYGYTF. The gene calls are TRBV24-1 and TRBJ1-2; 7 nucleotides agree with TRBD1. The V and J ends lost 0 bases and 4 bases, in that order; junction bases with no gene match: 10. There are 17 residues in the CDR3. Germline values: CDR1 KGHDR, CDR2 SFDVKD.

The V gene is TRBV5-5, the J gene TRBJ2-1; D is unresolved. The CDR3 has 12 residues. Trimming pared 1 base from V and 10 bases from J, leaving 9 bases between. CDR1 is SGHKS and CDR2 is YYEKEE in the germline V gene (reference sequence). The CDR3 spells CASSLTPREQFF. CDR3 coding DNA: TGTGCCAGCAGCTTGACTCCCAGGGAGCAGTTCTTC.

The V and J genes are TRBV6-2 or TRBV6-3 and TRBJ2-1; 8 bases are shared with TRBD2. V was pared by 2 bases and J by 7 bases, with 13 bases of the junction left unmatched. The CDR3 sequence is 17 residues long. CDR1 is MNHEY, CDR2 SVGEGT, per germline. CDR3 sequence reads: CASSYPRSGGGKNEQFF. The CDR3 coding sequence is TGTGCCAGCAGTTACCCCCGGTCTGGCGGGGGGAAAAATGAGCAGTTCTTC.

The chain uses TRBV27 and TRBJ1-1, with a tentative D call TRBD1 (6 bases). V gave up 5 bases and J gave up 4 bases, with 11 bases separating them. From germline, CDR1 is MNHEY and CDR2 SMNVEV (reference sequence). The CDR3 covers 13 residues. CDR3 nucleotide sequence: TGTGCCAGCAGTCAAAGGGGGAGCACTGAAGCTTTCTTT. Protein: CASSQRGSTEAFF.

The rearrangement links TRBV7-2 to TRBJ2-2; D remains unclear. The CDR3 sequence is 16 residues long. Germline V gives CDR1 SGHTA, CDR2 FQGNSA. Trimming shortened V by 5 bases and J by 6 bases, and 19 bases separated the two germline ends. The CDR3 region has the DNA TGTGCCAGCAGCCCCGACTTGTACACATCCCCCGGGGAGCTGTTTTTT. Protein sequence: CASSPDLYTSPGELFF.

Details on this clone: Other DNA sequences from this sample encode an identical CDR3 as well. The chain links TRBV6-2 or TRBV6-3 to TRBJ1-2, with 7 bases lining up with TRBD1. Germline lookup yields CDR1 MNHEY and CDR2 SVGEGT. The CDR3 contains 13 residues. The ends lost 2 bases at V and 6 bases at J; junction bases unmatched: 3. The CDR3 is CASSYKGANGYTF. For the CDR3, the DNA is TGTGCCAGCAGTTACAAGGGGGCCAATGGCTACACCTTC.

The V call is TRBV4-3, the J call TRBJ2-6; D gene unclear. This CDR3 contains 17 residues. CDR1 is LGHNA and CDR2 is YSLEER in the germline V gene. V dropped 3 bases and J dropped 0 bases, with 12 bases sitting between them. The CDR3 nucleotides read TGCGCCAGCAGCCACGTACTTCTTGACTCTGGGGCCAACGTCCTGACTTTC. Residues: CASSHVLLDSGANVLTF.

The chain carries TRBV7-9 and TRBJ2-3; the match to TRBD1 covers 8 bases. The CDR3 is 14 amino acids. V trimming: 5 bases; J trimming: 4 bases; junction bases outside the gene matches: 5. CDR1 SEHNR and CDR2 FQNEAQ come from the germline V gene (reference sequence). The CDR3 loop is CASSQGQGSDTQYF. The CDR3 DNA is TGTGCCAGCAGCCAAGGACAGGGATCAGATACGCAGTATTTT.

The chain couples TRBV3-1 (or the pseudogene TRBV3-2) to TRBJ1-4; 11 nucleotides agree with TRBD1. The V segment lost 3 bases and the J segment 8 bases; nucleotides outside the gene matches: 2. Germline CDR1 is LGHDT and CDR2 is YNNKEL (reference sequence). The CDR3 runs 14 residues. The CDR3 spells CASSHRDRGEKLFF. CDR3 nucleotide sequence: TGTGCCAGCAGCCACCGGGACAGGGGGGAAAAACTGTTTTTT.

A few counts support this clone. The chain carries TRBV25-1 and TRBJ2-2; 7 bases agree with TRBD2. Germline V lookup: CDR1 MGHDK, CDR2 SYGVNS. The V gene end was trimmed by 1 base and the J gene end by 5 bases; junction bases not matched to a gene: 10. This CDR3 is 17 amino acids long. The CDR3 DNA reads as TGTGCCAGCAGTGAATTCTCGGCGGGAGCCGGAACCGGGGAGCTGTTTTTT. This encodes CASSEFSAGAGTGELFF. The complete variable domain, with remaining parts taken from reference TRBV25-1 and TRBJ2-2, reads EADIYQTPRYLVIGTGKKITLECSQTMGHDKMYWYQQDPGMELHLIHYSYGVNSTEKGDLSSESTVSRIRTEHFPLTLESARPSHTSQYLCASSEFSAGAGTGELFFGEGSRLTVL.

The CDR3 spells CASSQLAGPDTQYF. The DNA of the CDR3 is TGTGCCAGCAGCCAATTAGCGGGCCCAGATACGCAGTATTTT. The gene calls are TRBV3-1 (or the pseudogene TRBV3-2) and TRBJ2-3, with 7 bases that match TRBD2. Looked up from germline, CDR1 is LGHDT and CDR2 is YNNKEL (reference sequence). V lost 2 bases to trimming and J lost 4 bases; unmatched junction nucleotides: 3. There are 14 residues in the CDR3.

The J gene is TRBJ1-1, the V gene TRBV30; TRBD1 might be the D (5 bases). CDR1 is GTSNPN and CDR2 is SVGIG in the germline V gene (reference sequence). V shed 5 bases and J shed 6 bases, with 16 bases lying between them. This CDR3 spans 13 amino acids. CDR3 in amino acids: CAWDRTPTAEAFF. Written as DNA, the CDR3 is TGTGCCTGGGATCGGACACCGACCGCTGAAGCTTTCTTT. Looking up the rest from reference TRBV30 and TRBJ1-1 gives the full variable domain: SQTIHQWPATLVQPVGSPLSLECTVEGTSNPNLYWYRQAAGRGLQLLFYSVGIGQISSEVPQNLSASRPQDRQFILSSKKLLLSDSGFYLCAWDRTPTAEAFFGQGTRLTVV.

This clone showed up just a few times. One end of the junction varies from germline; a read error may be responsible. CDR3 loop: CASSSRQGGDQPQHF. In nucleotides, the CDR3 is TGTGCTAGCAGCTCCAGACAGGGTGGAGATCAGCCCCAGCATTTT. V usage is TRBV7-7 and J usage is TRBJ1-5; 7 bases fit TRBD1. The CDR3 has 15 amino acids. CDR1 SSHAT and CDR2 FNYEAQ come from the germline V gene (reference sequence).

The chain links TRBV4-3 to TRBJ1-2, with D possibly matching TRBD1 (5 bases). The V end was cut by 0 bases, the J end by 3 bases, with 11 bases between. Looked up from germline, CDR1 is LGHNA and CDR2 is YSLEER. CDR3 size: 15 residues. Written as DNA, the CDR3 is TGCGCCAGCAGCCAAGAGGGTGGCAGGGACTATGGCTACACCTTC. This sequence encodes CASSQEGGRDYGYTF.

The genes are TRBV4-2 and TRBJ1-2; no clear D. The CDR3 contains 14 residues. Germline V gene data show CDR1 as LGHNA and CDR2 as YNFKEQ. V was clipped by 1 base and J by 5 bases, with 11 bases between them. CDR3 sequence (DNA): TGTGCCAGCAGCCAAGTAACAGCGGGGTATGGCTACACCTTC. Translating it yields CASSQVTAGYGYTF.

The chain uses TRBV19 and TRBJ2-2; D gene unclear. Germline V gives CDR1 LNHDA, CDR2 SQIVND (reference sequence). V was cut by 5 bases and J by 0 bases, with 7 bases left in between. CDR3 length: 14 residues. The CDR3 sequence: CASSWSSNTGELFF. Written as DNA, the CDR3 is TGTGCCAGTAGTTGGAGTTCGAACACCGGGGAGCTGTTTTTT.

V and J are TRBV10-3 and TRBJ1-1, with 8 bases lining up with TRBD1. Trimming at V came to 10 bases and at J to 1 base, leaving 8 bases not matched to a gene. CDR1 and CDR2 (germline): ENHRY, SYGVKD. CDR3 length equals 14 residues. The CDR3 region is CATRQGQGNTEAFF. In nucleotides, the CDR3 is TGTGCCACCCGACAGGGGCAGGGGAACACTGAAGCTTTCTTT.

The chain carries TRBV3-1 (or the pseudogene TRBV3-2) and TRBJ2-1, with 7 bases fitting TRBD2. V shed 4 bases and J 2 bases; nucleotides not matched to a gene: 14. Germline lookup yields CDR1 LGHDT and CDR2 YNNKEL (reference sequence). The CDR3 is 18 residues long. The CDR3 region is CASSPHEKTGGAYNEQFF. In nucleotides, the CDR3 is TGTGCCAGCAGCCCCCATGAAAAAACTGGGGGGGCCTACAATGAGCAGTTCTTC.

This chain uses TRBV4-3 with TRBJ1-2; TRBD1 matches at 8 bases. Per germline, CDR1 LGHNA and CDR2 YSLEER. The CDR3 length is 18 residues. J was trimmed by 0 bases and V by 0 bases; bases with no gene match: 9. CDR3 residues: CASSQDRYRGATNYGYTF. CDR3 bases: TGCGCCAGCAGCCAAGATCGGTACAGGGGGGCGACTAACTATGGCTACACCTTC.

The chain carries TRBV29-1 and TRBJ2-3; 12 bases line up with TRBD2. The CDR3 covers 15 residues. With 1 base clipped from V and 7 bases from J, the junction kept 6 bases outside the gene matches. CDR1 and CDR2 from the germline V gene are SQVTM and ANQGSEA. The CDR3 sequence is CSVEGSSGRANTQYF. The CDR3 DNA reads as TGCAGCGTTGAAGGGTCTAGCGGGAGGGCTAATACGCAGTATTTT.

The CDR3 loop is CASSIMTSDRTDTQYF. CDR3 bases: TGTGCCAGTAGTATAATGACTAGCGACCGCACAGATACGCAGTATTTT. The chain carries TRBV19 and TRBJ2-3; 8 nucleotides match TRBD2. V lost 2 bases to trimming and J lost 1 base; unmatched junction nucleotides: 5. The germline gives CDR1 LNHDA, CDR2 SQIVND (reference sequence). This CDR3 spans 16 amino acids. The full variable domain, its missing parts supplied by reference TRBV19 and TRBJ2-3, is DGGITQSPKYLFRKEGQNVTLSCEQNLNHDAMYWYRQDPGQGLRLIYYSQIVNDFQKGDIAEGYSVSREKKESFPLTVTSAQKNPTAFYLCASSIMTSDRTDTQYFGPGTRLTVL.

This CDR3 reads CASSNRDRDYEQYF. Written as DNA, the CDR3 is TGTGCCAGCAGCAACAGGGACCGAGACTACGAGCAGTACTTC. The chain combines TRBV3-1 (or the pseudogene TRBV3-2) with TRBJ2-7; D is possibly TRBD1 (6 bases). V was cut by 5 bases and J by 3 bases, with 14 bases left in between. The CDR3 runs 14 residues. The germline V gene encodes CDR1 LGHDT and CDR2 YNNKEL (reference sequence).